This T cell receptor (beta chain) was found in a study of CD8 T cells in ankylosing spondylitis. Quantitative 5'-RACE with molecular barcodes was used to make the TCR beta libraries. TCRdb independently ran MiXCR on the 5' RACE reads; one entry per CDR3 protein. Of roughly 170,000 distinct CDR3 sequences listed, 9.8% are singletons. Study-level results: Clones tied to disease were said to be significantly enriched in matched ankylosing spondylitis synovial fluid.

In its sample, this clonotype was seen a few times. The antigen remains unidentified. The receptor was derived from a female donor with ankylosing spondylitis or in good health (not recorded which). Sequencing was performed on blood, either unsorted or a sorted T cell fraction (not recorded which).

The CDR3 DNA sequence: TGCAGTGCTAGGGACCTACTATACGAGCAGTACTTC. Translation: CSARDLLYEQYF. The chain couples TRBV20-1 to TRBJ2-7; D remains unclear. Trimming shortened V by 3 bases and J by 4 bases, and 10 bases separated the two germline ends. This CDR3 contains 12 residues. Germline V lookup: CDR1 DFQATT, CDR2 SNEGSKA (reference sequence).